The count of the clone carrying this T cell receptor beta chain is one. As yet, its antigen is unknown. The table came from immunoSEQ multiplex PCR; TCRdb's copy has only in-frame clones and leaves some out. Counted here are about 100,000 clones, around nine tenths occurring once; the ten biggest clones make up 15% to 20%. These data come from a study of T cell responses to AZD1222 COVID-19 vaccine. Study-level information: Pooled samples include second doses given at about 4 or 12 weeks. General study points: Only 5 or 6 individuals given AZD1222 were seropositive at baseline. Most donors were white British, females outnumbered males, and clonal diversity was possibly underestimated. The study sampled repertoires only after the peak T cell response.

The V and J ends lost 1 base and 7 bases respectively, with 11 bases between them. Germline lookup yields CDR1 SGHAT and CDR2 FQNNGV. The CDR3 has 13 residues. J is TRBJ2-7 and V is TRBV11-2; a weak D match, TRBD2 (6 bases). This clonotype originated in an adult in good health. Sequenced material: peripheral blood, taken on day 0 of AZD1222 vaccination. The CDR3 DNA sequence: TGTGCCAGCAGCTTAGCCTCGGGGAGGGAGCAGTACTTC. Its protein product is CASSLASGREQYF.